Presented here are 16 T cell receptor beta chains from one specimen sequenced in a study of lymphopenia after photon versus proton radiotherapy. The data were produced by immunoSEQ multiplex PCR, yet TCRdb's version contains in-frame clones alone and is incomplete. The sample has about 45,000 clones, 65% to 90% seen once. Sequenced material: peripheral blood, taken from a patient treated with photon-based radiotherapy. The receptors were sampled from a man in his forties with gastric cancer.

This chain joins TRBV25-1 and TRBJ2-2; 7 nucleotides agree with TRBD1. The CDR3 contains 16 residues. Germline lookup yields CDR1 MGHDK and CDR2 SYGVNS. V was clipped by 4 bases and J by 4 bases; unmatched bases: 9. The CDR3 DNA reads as TGTGCCAGCAGTGGTAGGACAGGCGACAGCACCGGGGAGCTGTTTTTT. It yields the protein CASSGRTGDSTGELFF.

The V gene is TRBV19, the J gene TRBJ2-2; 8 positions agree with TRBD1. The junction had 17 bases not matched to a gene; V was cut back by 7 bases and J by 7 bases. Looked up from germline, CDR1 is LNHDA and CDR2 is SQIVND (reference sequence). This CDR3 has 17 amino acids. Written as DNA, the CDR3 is TGTGCCAGTACCCCTCCAGGTGGCAGGGGGCATAACGGGGAGCTGTTTTTT. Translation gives CASTPPGGRGHNGELFF.

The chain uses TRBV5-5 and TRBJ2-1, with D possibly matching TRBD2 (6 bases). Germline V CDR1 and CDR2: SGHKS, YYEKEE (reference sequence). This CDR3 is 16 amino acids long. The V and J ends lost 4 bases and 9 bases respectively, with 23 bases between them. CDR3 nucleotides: TGTGCCAGCAGCGCGATTCCTAGCGATTCAGGAGGTGAGCAGTTCTTC. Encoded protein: CASSAIPSDSGGEQFF.

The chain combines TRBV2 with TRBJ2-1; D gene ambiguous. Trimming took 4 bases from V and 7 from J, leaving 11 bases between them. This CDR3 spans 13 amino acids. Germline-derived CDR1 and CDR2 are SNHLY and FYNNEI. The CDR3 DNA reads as TGTGCCAGCAGTGGGGGTATAGGGAATGAGCAGTTCTTC. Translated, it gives CASSGGIGNEQFF.

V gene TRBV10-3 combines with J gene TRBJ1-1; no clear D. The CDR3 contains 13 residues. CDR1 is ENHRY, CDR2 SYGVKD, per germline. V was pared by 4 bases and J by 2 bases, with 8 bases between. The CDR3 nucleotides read TGTGCCATCAGTGGCCAGGCCAACACTGAAGCTTTCTTT. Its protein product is CAISGQANTEAFF.

The CDR3 loop is CSVGAAIRTEAFF. Written as DNA, the CDR3 is TGCAGCGTTGGGGCTGCTATTAGGACTGAAGCTTTCTTT. The V call is TRBV29-1, the J call TRBJ1-1, with unresolved D. V shed 4 bases and J shed 5 bases, with 14 bases lying between them. The CDR3 length is 13 residues. Germline V gives CDR1 SQVTM, CDR2 ANQGSEA.

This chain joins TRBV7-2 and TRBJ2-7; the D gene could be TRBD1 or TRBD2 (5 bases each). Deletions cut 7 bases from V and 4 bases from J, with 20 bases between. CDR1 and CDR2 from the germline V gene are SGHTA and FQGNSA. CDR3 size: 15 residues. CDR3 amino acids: CASTKFAGTKYEQYF. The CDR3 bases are TGTGCCAGCACCAAATTTGCCGGGACCAAATACGAGCAGTACTTC.

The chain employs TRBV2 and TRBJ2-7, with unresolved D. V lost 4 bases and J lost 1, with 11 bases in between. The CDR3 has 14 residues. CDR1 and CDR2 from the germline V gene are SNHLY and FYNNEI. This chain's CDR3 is CASSGHQRSYEQYF. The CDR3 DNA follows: TGTGCCAGCAGTGGACACCAAAGATCCTACGAGCAGTACTTC. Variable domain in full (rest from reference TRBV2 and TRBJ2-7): EPEVTQTPSHQVTQMGQEVILRCVPISNHLYFYWYRQILGQKVEFLVSFYNNEISEKSEIFDDQFSVERPDGSNFTLKIRSTKLEDSAMYFCASSGHQRSYEQYFGPGTRLTVT.

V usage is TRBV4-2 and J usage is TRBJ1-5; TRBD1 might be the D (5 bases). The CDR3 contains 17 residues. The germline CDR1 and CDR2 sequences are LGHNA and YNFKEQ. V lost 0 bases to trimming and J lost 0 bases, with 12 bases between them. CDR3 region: CASSQETGTVSNQPQHF. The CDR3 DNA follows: TGTGCCAGCAGCCAAGAAACCGGGACGGTTAGCAATCAGCCCCAGCATTTT.

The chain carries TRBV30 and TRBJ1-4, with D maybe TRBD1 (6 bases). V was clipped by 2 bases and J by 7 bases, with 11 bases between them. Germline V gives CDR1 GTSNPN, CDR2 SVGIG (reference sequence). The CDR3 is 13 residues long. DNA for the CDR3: TGTGCCTGGAGTTCGGGGGGCCCTGAAAAACTGTTTTTT. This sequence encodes CAWSSGGPEKLFF.

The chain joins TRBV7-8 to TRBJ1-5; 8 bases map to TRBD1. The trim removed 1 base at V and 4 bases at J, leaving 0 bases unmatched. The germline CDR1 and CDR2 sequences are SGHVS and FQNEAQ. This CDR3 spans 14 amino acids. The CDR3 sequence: CASSLGTGNQPQHF. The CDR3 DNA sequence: TGTGCCAGCAGCTTAGGGACAGGGAATCAGCCCCAGCATTTT.

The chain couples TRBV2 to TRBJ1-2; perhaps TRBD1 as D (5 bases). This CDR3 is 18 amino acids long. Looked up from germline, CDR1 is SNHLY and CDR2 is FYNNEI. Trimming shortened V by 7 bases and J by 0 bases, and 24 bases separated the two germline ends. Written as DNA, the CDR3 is TGTGCCAGCACCATTGGGGGGTCAGGAATCTTGTCTAACTATGGCTACACCTTC. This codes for CASTIGGSGILSNYGYTF. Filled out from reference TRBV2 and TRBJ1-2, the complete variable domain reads EPEVTQTPSHQVTQMGQEVILRCVPISNHLYFYWYRQILGQKVEFLVSFYNNEISEKSEIFDDQFSVERPDGSNFTLKIRSTKLEDSAMYFCASTIGGSGILSNYGYTFGSGTRLTVV.

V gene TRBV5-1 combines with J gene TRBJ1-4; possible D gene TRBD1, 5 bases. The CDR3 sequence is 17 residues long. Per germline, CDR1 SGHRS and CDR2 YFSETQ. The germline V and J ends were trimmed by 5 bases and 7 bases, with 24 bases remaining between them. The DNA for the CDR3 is TGCGCCAGCAGTCGTGGCGGGCAGGGCGCAGTGGGTGAAAAACTGTTTTTT. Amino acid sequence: CASSRGGQGAVGEKLFF.

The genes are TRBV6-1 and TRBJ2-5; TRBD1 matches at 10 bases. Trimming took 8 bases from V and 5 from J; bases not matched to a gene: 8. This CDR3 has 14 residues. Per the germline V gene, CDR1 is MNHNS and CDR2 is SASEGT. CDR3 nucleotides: TGTGCCAGCGGAATCCGGACAGGGGGGGAGACCCAGTACTTC. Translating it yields CASGIRTGGETQYF.

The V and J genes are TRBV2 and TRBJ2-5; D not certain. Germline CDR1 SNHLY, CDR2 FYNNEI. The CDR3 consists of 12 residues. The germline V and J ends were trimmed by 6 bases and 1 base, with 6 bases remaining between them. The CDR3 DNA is TGTGCCAGCAGACGATCCCAAGAGACCCAGTACTTC. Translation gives CASRRSQETQYF.

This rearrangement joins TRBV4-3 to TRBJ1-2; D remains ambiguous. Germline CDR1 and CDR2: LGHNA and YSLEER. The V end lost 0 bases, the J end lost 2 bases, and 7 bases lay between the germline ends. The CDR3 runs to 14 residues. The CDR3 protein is CASSQEVANYGYTF. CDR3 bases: TGCGCCAGCAGCCAAGAGGTGGCGAACTATGGCTACACCTTC.